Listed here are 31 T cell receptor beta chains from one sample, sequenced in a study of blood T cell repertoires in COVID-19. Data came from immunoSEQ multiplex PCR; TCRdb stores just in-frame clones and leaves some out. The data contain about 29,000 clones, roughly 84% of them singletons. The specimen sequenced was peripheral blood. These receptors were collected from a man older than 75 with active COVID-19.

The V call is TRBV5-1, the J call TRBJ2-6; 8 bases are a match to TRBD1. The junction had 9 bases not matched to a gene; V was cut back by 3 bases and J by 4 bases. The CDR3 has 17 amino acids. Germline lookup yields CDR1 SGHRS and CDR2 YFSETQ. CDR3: CASSSGGSSLGANVLTF. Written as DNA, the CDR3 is TGCGCCAGCAGCTCAGGGGGCTCCTCTTTGGGGGCCAACGTCCTGACTTTC.

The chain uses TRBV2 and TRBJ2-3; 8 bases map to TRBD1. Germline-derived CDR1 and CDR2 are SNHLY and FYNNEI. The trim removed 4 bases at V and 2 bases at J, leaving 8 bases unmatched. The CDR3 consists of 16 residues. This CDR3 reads CASSGTGFRVTDTQYF. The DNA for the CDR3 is TGTGCCAGCAGTGGGACAGGGTTTAGGGTCACAGATACGCAGTATTTT. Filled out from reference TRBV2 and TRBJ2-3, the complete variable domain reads EPEVTQTPSHQVTQMGQEVILRCVPISNHLYFYWYRQILGQKVEFLVSFYNNEISEKSEIFDDQFSVERPDGSNFTLKIRSTKLEDSAMYFCASSGTGFRVTDTQYFGPGTRLTVL.

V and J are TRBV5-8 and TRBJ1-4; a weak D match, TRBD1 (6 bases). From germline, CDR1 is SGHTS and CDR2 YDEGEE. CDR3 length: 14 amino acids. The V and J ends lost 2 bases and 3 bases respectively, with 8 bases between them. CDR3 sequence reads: CASSLQGANEKLFF. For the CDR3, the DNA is TGTGCCAGCAGCTTACAGGGTGCTAATGAAAAACTGTTTTTT.

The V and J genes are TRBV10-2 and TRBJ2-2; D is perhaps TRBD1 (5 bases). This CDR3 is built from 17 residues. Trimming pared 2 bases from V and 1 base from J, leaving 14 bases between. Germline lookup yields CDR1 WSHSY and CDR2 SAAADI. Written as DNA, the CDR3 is TGCGCCAGCAGTGAGGGTAGGGGAATAATGAACACCGGGGAGCTGTTTTTT. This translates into CASSEGRGIMNTGELFF.

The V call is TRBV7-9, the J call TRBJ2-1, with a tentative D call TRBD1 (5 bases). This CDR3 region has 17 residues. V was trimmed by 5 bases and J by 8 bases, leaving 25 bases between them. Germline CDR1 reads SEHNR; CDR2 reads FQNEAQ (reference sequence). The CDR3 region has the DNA TGTGCCAGCAGCCCCTCCAGGGATATATACATTGGGTATGAGCAGTTCTTC. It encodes CASSPSRDIYIGYEQFF.

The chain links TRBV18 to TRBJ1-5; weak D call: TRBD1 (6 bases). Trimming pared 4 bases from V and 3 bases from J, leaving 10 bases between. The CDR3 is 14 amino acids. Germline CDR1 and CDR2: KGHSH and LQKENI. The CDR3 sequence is CASSLGQFNQPQHF. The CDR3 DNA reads TGTGCCAGCTCACTTGGACAGTTCAATCAGCCCCAGCATTTT.

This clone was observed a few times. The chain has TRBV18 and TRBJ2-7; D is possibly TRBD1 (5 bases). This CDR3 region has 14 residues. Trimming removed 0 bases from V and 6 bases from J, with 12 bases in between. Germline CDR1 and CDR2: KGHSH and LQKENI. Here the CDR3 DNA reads TGTGCCAGCTCACCACCGTTTCCAGGGCCCGAGCAGTACTTC. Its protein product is CASSPPFPGPEQYF. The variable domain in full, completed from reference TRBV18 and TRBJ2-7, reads NAGVMQNPRHLVRRRGQEARLRCSPMKGHSHVYWYRQLPEEGLKFMVYLQKENIIDESGMPKERFSAEFPKEGPSILRIQQVVRGDSAAYFCASSPPFPGPEQYFGPGTRLTVT.

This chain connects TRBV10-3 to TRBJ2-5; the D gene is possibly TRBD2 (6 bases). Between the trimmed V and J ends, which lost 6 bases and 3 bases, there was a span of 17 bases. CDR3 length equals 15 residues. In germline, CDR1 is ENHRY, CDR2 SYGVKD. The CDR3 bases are TGTGCCATCAGCCCCGGGACTCATTTTAAAGAGACCCAGTACTTC. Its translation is CAISPGTHFKETQYF.

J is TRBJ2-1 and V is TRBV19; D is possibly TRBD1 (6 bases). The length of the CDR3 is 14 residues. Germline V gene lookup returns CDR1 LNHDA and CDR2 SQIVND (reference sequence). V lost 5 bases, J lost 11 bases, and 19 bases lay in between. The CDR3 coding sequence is TGTGCCAGTAGTGGGAAACAGGGCCCCGGGAAGCAGTTCTTC. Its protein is CASSGKQGPGKQFF.

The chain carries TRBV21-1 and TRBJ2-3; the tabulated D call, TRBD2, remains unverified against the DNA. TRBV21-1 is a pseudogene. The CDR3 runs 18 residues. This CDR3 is CASSKSPTSGPSTDTQYF. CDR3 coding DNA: TGTGCCAGCAGCAAGTCCCCGACTAGCGGGCCCAGCACAGATACGCAGTATTTT.

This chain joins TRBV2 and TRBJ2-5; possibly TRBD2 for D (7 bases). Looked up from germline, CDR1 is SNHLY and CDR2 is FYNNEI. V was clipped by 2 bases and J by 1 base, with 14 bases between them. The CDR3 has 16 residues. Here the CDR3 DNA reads TGTGCCAGCAGTGAATTTCTGCGGGGGCTCCAAGAGACCCAGTACTTC. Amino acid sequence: CASSEFLRGLQETQYF.

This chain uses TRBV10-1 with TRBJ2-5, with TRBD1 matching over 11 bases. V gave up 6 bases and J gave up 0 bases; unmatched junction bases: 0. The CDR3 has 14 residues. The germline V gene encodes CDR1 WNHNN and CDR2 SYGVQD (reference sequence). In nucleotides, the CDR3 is TGCGCCAGCAGGGGACAGGGGGACCAAGAGACCCAGTACTTC. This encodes CASRGQGDQETQYF.

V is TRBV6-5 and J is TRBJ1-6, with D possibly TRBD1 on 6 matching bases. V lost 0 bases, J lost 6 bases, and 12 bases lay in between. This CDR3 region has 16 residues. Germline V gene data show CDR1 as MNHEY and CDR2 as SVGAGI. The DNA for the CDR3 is TGTGCCAGCAGTTACTCGGAACACAGGGCTAATTCACCCCTCCACTTT. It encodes CASSYSEHRANSPLHF.

The CDR3 loop is CASSQVVASGGTRGETQYF. For the CDR3, the DNA is TGTGCCAGCAGCCAAGTCGTGGCTAGCGGGGGGACCCGAGGGGAGACCCAGTACTTC. The gene calls are TRBV3-1 (or the pseudogene TRBV3-2) and TRBJ2-5, with TRBD2 matching 11 bases. The V gene end was trimmed by 1 base and the J gene end by 5 bases; junction bases not matched to a gene: 15. In germline, CDR1 is LGHDT, CDR2 YNNKEL (reference sequence). The CDR3 has 19 amino acids.

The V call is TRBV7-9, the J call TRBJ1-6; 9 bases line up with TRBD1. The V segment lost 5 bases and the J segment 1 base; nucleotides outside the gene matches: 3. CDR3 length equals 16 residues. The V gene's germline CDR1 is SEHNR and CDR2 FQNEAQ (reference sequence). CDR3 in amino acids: CASSPGQGSYNSPLHF. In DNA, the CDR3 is TGTGCCAGCAGCCCGGGACAGGGATCCTATAATTCACCCCTCCACTTT.

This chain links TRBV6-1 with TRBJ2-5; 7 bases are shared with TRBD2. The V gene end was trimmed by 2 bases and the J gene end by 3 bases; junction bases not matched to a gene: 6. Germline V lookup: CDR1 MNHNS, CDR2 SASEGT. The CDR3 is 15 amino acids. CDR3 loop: CASSESLGGEETQYF. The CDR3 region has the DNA TGTGCCAGCAGTGAATCCTTGGGGGGGGAAGAGACCCAGTACTTC.

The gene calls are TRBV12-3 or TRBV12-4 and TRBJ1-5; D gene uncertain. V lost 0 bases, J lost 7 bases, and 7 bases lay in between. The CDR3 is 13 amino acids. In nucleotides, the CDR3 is TGTGCCAGCAGTTTAGCGCCGGGACAGCCCCAGCATTTT. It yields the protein CASSLAPGQPQHF.

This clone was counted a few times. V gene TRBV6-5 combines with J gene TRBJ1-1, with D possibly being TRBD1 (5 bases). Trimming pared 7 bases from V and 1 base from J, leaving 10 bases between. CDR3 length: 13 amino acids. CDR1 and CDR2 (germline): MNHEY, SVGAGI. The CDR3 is CASTKTENTEAFF. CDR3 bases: TGTGCCAGCACCAAGACAGAGAACACTGAAGCTTTCTTT.

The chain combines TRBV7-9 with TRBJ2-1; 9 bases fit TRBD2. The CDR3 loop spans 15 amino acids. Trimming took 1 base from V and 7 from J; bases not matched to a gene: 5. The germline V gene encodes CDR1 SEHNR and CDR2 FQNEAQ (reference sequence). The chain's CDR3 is CASSLGLSGGNEQFF. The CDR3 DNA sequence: TGTGCCAGCAGCTTAGGACTCAGCGGGGGGAATGAGCAGTTCTTC. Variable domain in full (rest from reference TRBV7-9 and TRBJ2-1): DTGVSQNPRHKITKRGQNVTFRCDPISEHNRLYWYRQTLGQGPEFLTYFQNEAQLEKSRLLSDRFSAERPKGSFSTLEIQRTEQGDSAMYLCASSLGLSGGNEQFFGPGTRLTVL.

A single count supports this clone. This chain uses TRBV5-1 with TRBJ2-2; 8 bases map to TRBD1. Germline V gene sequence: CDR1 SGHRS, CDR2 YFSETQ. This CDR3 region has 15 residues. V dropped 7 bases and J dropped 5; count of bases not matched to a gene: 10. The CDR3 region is CASVPWTGNTGELFF. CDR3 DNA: TGCGCCAGCGTACCCTGGACAGGGAATACCGGGGAGCTGTTTTTT.

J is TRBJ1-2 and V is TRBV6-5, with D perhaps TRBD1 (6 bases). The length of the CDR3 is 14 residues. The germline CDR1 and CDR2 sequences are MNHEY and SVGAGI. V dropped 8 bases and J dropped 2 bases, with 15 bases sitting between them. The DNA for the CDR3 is TGTGCCAGCGTGGGGAGGGGGATGAACTATGGCTACACCTTC. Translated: CASVGRGMNYGYTF.

The CDR3 sequence: CASSPSGVRSIEQYF. The CDR3 region has the DNA TGTGCCAGCTCACCGTCGGGGGTTAGGAGTATCGAGCAGTACTTC. The chain employs TRBV18 and TRBJ2-7, with a weak D call TRBD2 (6 bases). The CDR3 loop spans 15 amino acids. Germline CDR1 is KGHSH and CDR2 is LQKENI. The V end was cut by 3 bases, the J end by 6 bases, with 18 bases between.

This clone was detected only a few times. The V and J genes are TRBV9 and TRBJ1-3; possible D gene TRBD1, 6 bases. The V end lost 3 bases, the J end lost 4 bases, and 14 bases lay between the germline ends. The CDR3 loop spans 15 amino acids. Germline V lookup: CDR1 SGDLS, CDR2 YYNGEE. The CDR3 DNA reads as TGTGCCAGCAGCGCACCGGGACAAGGGGGAAACACCATATATTTT. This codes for CASSAPGQGGNTIYF.

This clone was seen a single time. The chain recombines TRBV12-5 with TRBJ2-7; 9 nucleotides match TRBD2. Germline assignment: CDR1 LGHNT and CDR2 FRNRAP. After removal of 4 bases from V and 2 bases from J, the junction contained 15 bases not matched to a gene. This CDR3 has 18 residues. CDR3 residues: CASGSAPAGGRRAYEQYF. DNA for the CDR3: TGTGCTAGTGGTTCGGCCCCAGCGGGGGGACGTAGAGCCTACGAGCAGTACTTC.

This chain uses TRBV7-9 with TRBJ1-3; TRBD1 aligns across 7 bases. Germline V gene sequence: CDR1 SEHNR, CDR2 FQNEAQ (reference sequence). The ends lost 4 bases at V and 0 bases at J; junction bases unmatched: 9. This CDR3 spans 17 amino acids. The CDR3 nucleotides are TGTGCCAGCAGCTCGGACCGGGACAGACTCTCTGGAAACACCATATATTTT. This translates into CASSSDRDRLSGNTIYF. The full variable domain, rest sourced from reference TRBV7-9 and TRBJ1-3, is DTGVSQNPRHKITKRGQNVTFRCDPISEHNRLYWYRQTLGQGPEFLTYFQNEAQLEKSRLLSDRFSAERPKGSFSTLEIQRTEQGDSAMYLCASSSDRDRLSGNTIYFGEGSWLTVV.

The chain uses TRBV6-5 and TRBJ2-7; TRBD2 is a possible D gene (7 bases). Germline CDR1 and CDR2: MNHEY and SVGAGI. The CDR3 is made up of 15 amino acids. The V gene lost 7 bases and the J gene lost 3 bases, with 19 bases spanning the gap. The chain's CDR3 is CASIEGGFGRYEQYF. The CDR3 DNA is TGTGCCAGCATCGAGGGGGGGTTTGGTCGCTACGAGCAGTACTTC.

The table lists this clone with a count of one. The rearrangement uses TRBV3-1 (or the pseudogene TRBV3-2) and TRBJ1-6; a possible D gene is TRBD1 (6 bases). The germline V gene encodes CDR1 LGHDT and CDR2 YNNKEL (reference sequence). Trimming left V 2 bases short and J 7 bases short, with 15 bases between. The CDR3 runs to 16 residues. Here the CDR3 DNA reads TGTGCCAGCAGCCAACCAACAGGGACGGGGAATTCACCCCTCCACTTT. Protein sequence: CASSQPTGTGNSPLHF.

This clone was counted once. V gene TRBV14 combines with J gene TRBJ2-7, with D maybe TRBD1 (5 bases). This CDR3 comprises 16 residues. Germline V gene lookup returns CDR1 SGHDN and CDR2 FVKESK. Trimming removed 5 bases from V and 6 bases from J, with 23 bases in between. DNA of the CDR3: TGTGCCAGCAGCGCCGAAGTGGGCCCCGTGGGGCTCGAGCAGTACTTC. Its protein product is CASSAEVGPVGLEQYF.

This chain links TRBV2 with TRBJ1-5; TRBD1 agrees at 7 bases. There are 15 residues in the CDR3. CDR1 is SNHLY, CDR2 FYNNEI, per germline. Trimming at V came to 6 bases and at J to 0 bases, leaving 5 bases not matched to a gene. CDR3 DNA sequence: TGTGCCAGCAGACAGGGGCGGGGTAGCAATCAGCCCCAGCATTTT. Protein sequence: CASRQGRGSNQPQHF.

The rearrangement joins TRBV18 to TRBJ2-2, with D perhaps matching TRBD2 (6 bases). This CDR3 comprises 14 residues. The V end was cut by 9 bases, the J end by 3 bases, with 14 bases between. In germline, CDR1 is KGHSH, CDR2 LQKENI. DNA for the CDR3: TGTGCCAGTCCTCTCGGGGGAGACACCGGGGAGCTGTTTTTT. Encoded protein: CASPLGGDTGELFF.

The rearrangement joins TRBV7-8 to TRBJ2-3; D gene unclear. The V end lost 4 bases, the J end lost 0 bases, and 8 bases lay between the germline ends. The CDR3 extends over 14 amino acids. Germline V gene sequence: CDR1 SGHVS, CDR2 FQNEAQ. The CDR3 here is CASSWLLSTDTQYF. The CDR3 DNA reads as TGTGCCAGCAGCTGGCTCTTGAGCACAGATACGCAGTATTTT.